Each of the 15 T cell receptor beta chains below was sequenced from the same sample in a study of cytomegalovirus exposure and HLA in healthy donors. TCRdb's copy holds only in-frame clones and misses some; the assay was immunoSEQ multiplex PCR. The data contain 200,000 to 250,000 clones, over 70% of them singletons. The sequenced sample consisted of PBMCs. These receptors were collected from a woman in her thirties in good health and CMV-seropositive.

This clone was counted between two and nine times. This chain links TRBV4-2 with TRBJ1-2; D is undetermined. V was trimmed by 4 bases and J by 5 bases, leaving 8 bases between them. This CDR3 region has 12 residues. The V gene's germline CDR1 is LGHNA and CDR2 YNFKEQ. CDR3 sequence reads: CASSLSQYGYTF. The CDR3 DNA reads TGTGCCAGCAGCCTGTCCCAATATGGCTACACCTTC.

The chain uses TRBV7-9 and TRBJ2-1, with 9 positions matching TRBD1. The J segment lost 5 bases and the V segment lost 6 bases, leaving 8 bases of the junction unmatched. Germline CDR1 and CDR2: SEHNR and FQNEAQ (reference sequence). This CDR3 comprises 15 residues. CDR3 DNA sequence: TGTGCCAGCAGGGGATTCCGGGACAGGGACAATGAGCAGTTCTTC. Its translation is CASRGFRDRDNEQFF. Based on the CDR3 plus reference TRBV7-9 and TRBJ2-1, the full variable domain is DTGVSQNPRHKITKRGQNVTFRCDPISEHNRLYWYRQTLGQGPEFLTYFQNEAQLEKSRLLSDRFSAERPKGSFSTLEIQRTEQGDSAMYLCASRGFRDRDNEQFFGPGTRLTVL.

The V and J genes are TRBV4-1 and TRBJ2-5; 10 bases are a match to TRBD2. CDR1 MGHRA and CDR2 YSYEKL come from the germline V gene. V shed 0 bases and J 5 bases; nucleotides not matched to a gene: 3. The CDR3 sequence is 15 residues long. The DNA for the CDR3 is TGCGCCAGCAGCCAAGAGCTAGCGGGAGAGGAGACCCAGTACTTC. Its translation: CASSQELAGEETQYF.

This chain connects TRBV5-4 to TRBJ2-2, with 9 bases lining up with TRBD1. V was clipped by 3 bases and J by 6 bases; unmatched bases: 9. CDR1 is SGHNT and CDR2 is YYREEE in the germline V gene (reference sequence). The CDR3 totals 16 residues. CDR3 coding DNA: TGTGCCAGCAGCTCTACAGGGGGCGCCGGGTCCGGGGAGCTGTTTTTT. Its protein is CASSSTGGAGSGELFF.

The V gene is TRBV7-9, the J gene TRBJ1-1; 7 positions match TRBD1. Per germline, CDR1 SEHNR and CDR2 FQNEAQ (reference sequence). The length of the CDR3 is 16 residues. V shed 5 bases and J 5 bases; nucleotides not matched to a gene: 14. In DNA, the CDR3 is TGTGCCAGCAGCCCCCGGGACAGACCTTATGGGACTGAAGCTTTCTTT. Protein sequence: CASSPRDRPYGTEAFF.

The genes are TRBV2 and TRBJ1-5; TRBD1 might be the D (5 bases). CDR1 and CDR2 from the germline V gene are SNHLY and FYNNEI. The V end lost 6 bases, the J end lost 1 base, and 13 bases lay between the germline ends. The CDR3 consists of 15 residues. The DNA of the CDR3 is TGTGCCAGCAGGGGACCGGGGACGAGCAATCAGCCCCAGCATTTT. It yields the protein CASRGPGTSNQPQHF.

This chain links TRBV25-1 with TRBJ2-1; 9 nucleotides match TRBD2. V dropped 4 bases and J dropped 7; count of bases not matched to a gene: 5. The CDR3 sequence is 14 residues long. The V gene's germline CDR1 is MGHDK and CDR2 SYGVNS. The CDR3 sequence: CASSAAGGVNEQFF. The CDR3 coding sequence is TGTGCCAGCAGTGCGGCGGGGGGGGTGAATGAGCAGTTCTTC. Using reference TRBV25-1 and TRBJ2-1 for the parts outside the CDR3, the full variable domain is EADIYQTPRYLVIGTGKKITLECSQTMGHDKMYWYQQDPGMELHLIHYSYGVNSTEKGDLSSESTVSRIRTEHFPLTLESARPSHTSQYLCASSAAGGVNEQFFGPGTRLTVL.

As DNA, the CDR3 is TGTGCCATCAGTGAAGGCGGGAGCGCCGATACGCAGTATTTT. Translation: CAISEGGSADTQYF. The rearrangement links TRBV10-3 to TRBJ2-3; TRBD2 aligns across 7 bases. J was trimmed by 6 bases and V by 3 bases; bases with no gene match: 6. This CDR3 has 14 residues. Germline lookup yields CDR1 ENHRY and CDR2 SYGVKD.

The V gene is TRBV7-2, the J gene TRBJ2-7, with D unclear. Deletions cut 5 bases from V and 3 bases from J, with 11 bases between. The CDR3 has 13 amino acids. Germline assignment: CDR1 SGHTA and CDR2 FQGNSA. The CDR3 here is CASSPAINYEQYF. The CDR3 nucleotides are TGTGCCAGCAGCCCCGCTATCAACTACGAGCAGTACTTC.

CDR3 bases: TGTGCCATCAGGGGGGACTCACTGAACACTGAAGCTTTCTTT. Encoded protein: CAIRGDSLNTEAFF. The chain couples TRBV10-3 to TRBJ1-1, with a tentative D call TRBD1 (5 bases). Germline lookup yields CDR1 ENHRY and CDR2 SYGVKD. V was pared by 6 bases and J by 0 bases, with 11 bases between. This CDR3 has 14 residues.

Turning to this clone: The junction shows a germline mismatch at one end, possibly a read error. The gene calls are TRBV2 and TRBJ2-7, with 9 nucleotides matching TRBD2. This CDR3 comprises 14 residues. Germline CDR1 reads SNHLY; CDR2 reads FYNNEI. CDR3 amino acids: CATSPGLASFEQYF. CDR3 nucleotide sequence: TGTGCCACCTCACCGGGACTAGCTTCCTTCGAGCAGTACTTC.

The chain couples TRBV6-5 to TRBJ1-1, with D possibly being TRBD1 (5 bases). CDR1 and CDR2 from the germline V gene are MNHEY and SVGAGI. CDR3 size: 13 residues. The V end lost 6 bases, the J end lost 1 base, and 9 bases lay between the germline ends. The CDR3 DNA sequence: TGTGCCAGCAGCCGGGGGGGGAACACTGAAGCTTTCTTT. Its translation: CASSRGGNTEAFF.

The chain links TRBV7-9 to TRBJ1-1, with D maybe TRBD1 (5 bases). Germline V gives CDR1 SEHNR, CDR2 FQNEAQ (reference sequence). Trimming removed 10 bases at V and 3 bases at J, with 12 bases between. CDR3 length equals 12 residues. The CDR3, as DNA: TGTGCCACCATCGACAGACACACTGAAGCTTTCTTT. It codes for CATIDRHTEAFF.

This CDR3 reads CATGGTYEQYF. CDR3 coding DNA: TGTGCCACAGGGGGAACCTACGAGCAGTACTTC. The chain recombines TRBV10-3 with TRBJ2-7; 7 bases are a match to TRBD1. Germline-derived CDR1 and CDR2 are ENHRY and SYGVKD. The V segment lost 10 bases and the J segment 2 bases; nucleotides outside the gene matches: 2. This CDR3 has 11 residues.

V is TRBV6-1 and J is TRBJ1-5; D not resolved. CDR3 length: 12 residues. Trimming pared 7 bases from V and 3 bases from J, leaving 7 bases between. Germline V gives CDR1 MNHNS, CDR2 SASEGT. The CDR3 reads CASTQNNQPQHF. As DNA, the CDR3 is TGTGCCAGCACCCAGAACAATCAGCCCCAGCATTTT.